This is a list of T cell receptor beta chains from one sample in a study of CD8+ T cells in alopecia areata. The method was immunoSEQ multiplex PCR; TCRdb's version includes in-frame clones alone and lacks a portion of them. The sample includes more than 110,000 clones, about 51% seen only once; the top ten take 15% to 20%. Sequences were derived from CD8+ T cells sorted from blood, sampled at week 4, from a patient treated with tofacitinib. The receptors derive from a human donor with alopecia areata. The CDR3 runs from the conserved cysteine through the conserved F or W. A D gene is named only where the DNA matches it firmly. Expanded clones are given a class, and other clones once, few, many or no size at all.

J gene | D gene | clone size | V gene | CDR3 protein | CDR3 DNA
TRBJ2-1 | TRBD2 | . | TRBV30 | CAWSFLAGSSYNEQFF | TGTGCCTGGAGCTTCCTAGCGGGGTCGTCCTACAATGAGCAGTTCTTC
TRBJ1-1 | . | few | TRBV29-1 | CSVALRDASRSTEAFF | TGCAGCGTTGCCCTCCGGGACGCCAGTCGTAGTACTGAAGCTTTCTTT
TRBJ2-7 | TRBD2 | . | TRBV19 | CASSILAGSSYEQYF | TGTGCCAGTAGTATTCTAGCGGGGAGCTCCTACGAGCAGTACTTC
TRBJ2-1 | TRBD2 | . | TRBV29-1 | CSALGGVSYNEQFF | TGCAGCGCACTGGGGGGGGTATCTTACAATGAGCAGTTCTTC
TRBJ2-7 | TRBD1 | . | TRBV25-1 | CASCPRGSYEQYF | TGTGCCAGCTGCCCCAGGGGGTCCTACGAGCAGTACTTC
TRBJ2-5 | TRBD2 | . | TRBV12-5 | CASAIAGGLRETQYF | TGTGCTAGTGCCATAGCGGGGGGGCTCCGGGAGACCCAGTACTTC
TRBJ2-1 | . | . | TRBV7-9 | CASSFQAGTYNEQFF | TGTGCCAGCAGCTTTCAGGCCGGGACCTACAATGAGCAGTTCTTC
TRBJ2-5 | . | . | TRBV10-3 | CAIRTKLQETQYF | TGTGCCATCAGGACGAAATTGCAAGAGACCCAGTACTTC
TRBJ2-7 | . | once | TRBV13 | CASSLIKQSYEQYF | TGTGCCAGCAGCCTAATAAAGCAGAGCTACGAGCAGTACTTC
TRBJ2-4 | TRBD2 | few | TRBV27 | CASSPLASGAKNIQYF | TGTGCCAGCAGTCCCCTGGCTAGCGGGGCCAAAAACATTCAGTACTTC
TRBJ2-7 | . | few | TRBV5-1 | CASSLRGATYEQYF | TGCGCCAGCAGCCTACGGGGGGCGACCTACGAGCAGTACTTC
TRBJ2-7 | . | . | TRBV4-1 | CASSHSYRVLYEQYF | TGCGCCAGCAGCCATTCCTACCGGGTCCTCTACGAGCAGTACTTC
TRBJ1-2 | . | . | TRBV23-1 | CASSQSGKRGHGYTF | TGCGCCAGCAGTCAATCCGGGAAGAGGGGTCATGGCTACACCTTC
TRBJ2-2 | . | . | TRBV6-1 | CASSEIVGNTGELFF | TGTGCCAGCAGTGAGATTGTGGGTAACACCGGGGAGCTGTTTTTT
TRBJ2-3 | TRBD2 | few | TRBV10-3 | CAISDSGGLLDTQYF | TGTGCCATCAGTGATAGCGGGGGCCTCTTGGATACGCAGTATTTT
TRBJ1-1 | . | . | TRBV29-1 | CSVGLPEAFF | TGCAGCGTTGGACTACCCGAAGCTTTCTTT
TRBJ2-3 | . | . | TRBV6-5 | CASSYSGNTADTQYF | TGTGCCAGCAGTTACTCCGGGAATACAGCAGATACGCAGTATTTT
TRBJ1-1 | . | . | TRBV9 | CASSGGPNTEAFF | TGTGCCAGCAGCGGAGGGCCGAACACTGAAGCTTTCTTT
TRBJ2-5 | TRBD2 | few | TRBV29-1 | CSVAPSGQETQYF | TGCAGCGTTGCTCCTAGCGGGCAAGAGACCCAGTACTTC
TRBJ1-1 | . | few | TRBV9 | CASSAGGSMNTEAFF | TGTGCCAGCAGCGCGGGTGGGAGCATGAACACTGAAGCTTTCTTT
TRBJ2-2 | . | . | TRBV27 | CASSLLAGAGELFF | TGTGCCAGCAGTTTACTGGCAGGGGCCGGGGAGCTGTTTTTT
TRBJ2-5 | . | . | TRBV27 | CASSPSGTHPETQYF | TGTGCCAGCAGTCCCTCCGGGACCCACCCAGAGACCCAGTACTTC
TRBJ2-1 | . | . | TRBV5-6 | CASSLGDNEQFF | TGTGCCAGCAGCTTGGGAGACAATGAGCAGTTCTTC
TRBJ2-7 | . | . | TRBV30 | CAFTSGGDEQYF | TGTGCCTTTACATCAGGGGGGGACGAGCAGTACTTC
TRBJ1-1 | . | . | TRBV19 | CASIAENTEAFF | TGTGCCAGTATTGCAGAGAACACTGAAGCTTTCTTT
TRBJ2-5 | . | few | TRBV29-1 | CSVWRQETQYF | TGCAGCGTCTGGCGCCAAGAGACCCAGTACTTC